This T cell receptor (beta chain) comes out of a study of identical twins. V gave up 5 bases and J gave up 5 bases; unmatched junction bases: 5. Germline V gene data show CDR1 as MNHEY and CDR2 as SMNVEV (reference sequence). The CDR3 has 13 residues. There are many counts of this clonotype. With template switching, a universal primer site was added, and the cDNA carried unique molecular identifiers. TCRdb reprocessed the 5' RACE reads via MiXCR and lists one record per CDR3 protein. The table has hundreds of thousands of distinct CDR3 sequences, 5.5% to 8% seen once. In every case, the donor was a healthy Caucasian. These data were also filed under a second study, of yellow fever vaccine responses in identical twins.

This sequence originates from a young woman in good health. V and J are TRBV27 and TRBJ1-1, with 7 positions matching TRBD1. The material sequenced was memory (CD45RO+) T cells sorted from blood. Here the CDR3 reads CASSMNRGTEAFF. CDR3 DNA: TGTGCCAGCAGTATGAACAGGGGAACTGAAGCTTTCTTT.